This T cell receptor beta chain comes out of a study of molecular identifiers for immune sequencing clone quantification. Study-level points and caveats: Under 1% of molecules in naive cells, but over 97% of effector molecules, belonged to clones above 20 RNA copies.

On this clonotype: Its target is unknown.

Preparation of naive CD8 libraries involved roughly 17,000 to 1,000,000 sorted cells and 10%, 30% or 50% RNA. Naive CD8 T cell sorting was performed on the CD8+CD4-CCR7+CD45RA+ phenotype. Germline values: CDR1 MNHEY, CDR2 SVGAGI. Deletions cut 10 bases from V and 2 bases from J, with 18 bases between. This CDR3 region has 14 residues. Listed TCR primers, together with previously described methods, were used for the bulk TCR libraries. TCRdb redid the calling of the PCR reads with MiXCR, one entry per CDR3 protein. The repertoire consists of approximately 630,000 distinct CDR3 sequences, with about 25% occurring once and the leading ten covering 0.7% to 0.95%.

Material: naive CD8+ T cells from blood, with Jurkat cell RNA spiked in. This sample's subset: FACS-sorted CD8+CD4-CCR7+CD45RA+ naive T cells. This clonotype was sampled from a human donor in good health. Some libraries in this study had Jurkat cell RNA spiked in. This chain connects TRBV6-5 to TRBJ2-7, with a possible D match to TRBD2 (6 bases). The CDR3 region has the DNA TGTGCCACACAACCGGGACTCGGGACCTACGAGCAGTACTTC. Its protein is CATQPGLGTYEQYF.